This T cell receptor (beta chain) emerged from a study of blood T cell repertoires in COVID-19. For the study at large: The United States, Italy and Spain supplied acute and convalescent COVID-19 samples. Sample material is recorded as cDNA or gDNA derived from T cells, B-cell-depleted T cells, or PBMCs.

Germline V gives CDR1 KGHSH, CDR2 LQKENI. V lost 5 bases and J lost 5, with 22 bases in between. The length of the CDR3 is 16 residues. Only in-frame clones appear in the TCRdb table, and some are missing; sequencing was by immunoSEQ multiplex PCR. The table lists under 200,000 clones, roughly 93% of them singletons. What was sequenced was peripheral blood. The chain joins TRBV18 to TRBJ2-7; maybe TRBD2 (6 bases). The receptor was isolated from a man aged 18 to 29 with acute or convalescent COVID-19. The CDR3 loop reads CASSGGAGSNIHEQYF. The CDR3 region has the DNA TGTGCCAGCTCAGGAGGGGCGGGGTCAAATATCCACGAGCAGTACTTC.